A selection of T cell receptor beta chains follows, all from one sample in a study of T cells after yellow fever vaccination. From the 5' RACE reads, TCRdb called clonotypes with MiXCR, one entry per CDR3 protein. The sample consists of hundreds of thousands of distinct CDR3 sequences, 11% of them appearing once. The specimen was PBMCs, collected on the day of the first yellow fever vaccination. Receptors originate from a man between 18 and 35 years old who received the YFV17D yellow fever vaccine. Both conserved end residues are part of each CDR3. The D gene is left open where the match is weak. Some rows mark clone size as missing; the rest say once, few, many or name a class of expanded clone.

d_call	clone_size	v_call	j_call	cdr3_aa	cdr3_nt
TRBD1	many	TRBV4-1	TRBJ2-7	CASSQGLTMQGAYEQYF	TGCGCCAGCAGCCAAGGCTTAACGATGCAGGGGGCCTACGAGCAGTACTTC
NA	NA	TRBV4-1	TRBJ1-2	CASSPEFGPGYGYTF	TGCGCCAGCAGCCCCGAGTTCGGGCCCGGCTATGGCTACACCTTC
NA	few	TRBV3-1	TRBJ1-3	CASGGASGNTIYF	TGTGCCAGCGGGGGGGCATCTGGAAACACCATATATTTT
NA	NA	TRBV19	TRBJ2-7	CASSANPTRGYEQYF	TGTGCCAGTAGTGCTAACCCCACGAGGGGGTACGAGCAGTACTTC
NA	few	TRBV12-3/TRBV12-4	TRBJ2-5	CASSSAAYGKETQYF	TGTGCCAGCAGTTCGGCCGCTTATGGAAAAGAGACCCAGTACTTC
NA	few	TRBV5-4	TRBJ1-3	CATTPGSGNTIYF	TGTGCCACGACCCCCGGCTCTGGAAACACCATATATTTT
NA	few	TRBV6-1	TRBJ2-7	CASRLTVSLDEQYF	TGTGCCAGCAGGCTGACTGTTAGTCTCGACGAGCAGTACTTC
TRBD1	few	TRBV24-1	TRBJ2-2	CATSDRPGTGNTGELFF	TGTGCCACCAGTGACCGCCCCGGGACAGGGAACACCGGGGAGCTGTTTTTT
NA	NA	TRBV5-1	TRBJ2-3	CASSLASGDTQYF	TGCGCCAGCAGCTTGGCCTCAGGGGATACGCAGTATTTT
TRBD1	NA	TRBV7-2	TRBJ2-7	CASSFLGTGVVYEQYF	TGTGCCAGCAGCTTCCTCGGGACAGGGGTCGTCTACGAGCAGTACTTC